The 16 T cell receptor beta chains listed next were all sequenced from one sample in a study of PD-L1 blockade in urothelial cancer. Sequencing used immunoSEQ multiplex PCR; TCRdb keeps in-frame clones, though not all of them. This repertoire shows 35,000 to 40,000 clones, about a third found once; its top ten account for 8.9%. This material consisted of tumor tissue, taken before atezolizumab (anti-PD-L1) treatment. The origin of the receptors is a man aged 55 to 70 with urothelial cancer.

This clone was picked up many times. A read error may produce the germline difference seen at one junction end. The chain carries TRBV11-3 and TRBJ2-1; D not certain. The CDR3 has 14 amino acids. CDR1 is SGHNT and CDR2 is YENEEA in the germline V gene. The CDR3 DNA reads TGTGCCAGCAGCCTAGACACTTACCTCAATGAGCAGTTCTTC. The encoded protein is CASSLDTYLNEQFF. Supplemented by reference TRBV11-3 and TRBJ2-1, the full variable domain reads EAGVVQSPRYKIIEKKQPVAFWCNPISGHNTLYWYLQNLGQGPELLIRYENEEAVDDSQLPKDRFSAERLKGVDSTLKIQPAELGDSAVYLCASSLDTYLNEQFFGPGTRLTVL.

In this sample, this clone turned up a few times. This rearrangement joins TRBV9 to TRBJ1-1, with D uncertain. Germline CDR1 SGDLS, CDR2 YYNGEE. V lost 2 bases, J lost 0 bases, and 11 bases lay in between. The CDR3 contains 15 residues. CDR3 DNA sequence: TGTGCCAGCAGCGTTGGGGTAAATGTGAACACTGAAGCTTTCTTT. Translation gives CASSVGVNVNTEAFF.

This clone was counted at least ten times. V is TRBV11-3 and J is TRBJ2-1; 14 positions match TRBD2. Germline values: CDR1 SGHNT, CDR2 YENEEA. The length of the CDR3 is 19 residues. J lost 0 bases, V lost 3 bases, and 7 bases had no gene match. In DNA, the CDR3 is TGTGCCAGCAGCTTGGCAGGACTAGCGGGGGGCAGCTCCTACAATGAGCAGTTCTTC. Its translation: CASSLAGLAGGSSYNEQFF.

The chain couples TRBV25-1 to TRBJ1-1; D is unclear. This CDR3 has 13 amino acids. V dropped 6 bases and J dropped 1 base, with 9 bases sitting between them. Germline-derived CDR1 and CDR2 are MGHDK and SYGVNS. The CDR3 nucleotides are TGTGCCAGCAGCGCGGGCCCGAACACTGAAGCTTTCTTT. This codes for CASSAGPNTEAFF.

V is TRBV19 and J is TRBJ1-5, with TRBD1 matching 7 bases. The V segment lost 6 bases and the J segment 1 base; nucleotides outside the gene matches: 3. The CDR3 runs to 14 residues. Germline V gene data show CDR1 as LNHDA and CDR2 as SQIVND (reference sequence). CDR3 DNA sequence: TGTGCCAGTAGGGGGACAGTGAGCAATCAGCCCCAGCATTTT. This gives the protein CASRGTVSNQPQHF. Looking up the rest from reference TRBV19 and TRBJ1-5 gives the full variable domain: DGGITQSPKYLFRKEGQNVTLSCEQNLNHDAMYWYRQDPGQGLRLIYYSQIVNDFQKGDIAEGYSVSREKKESFPLTVTSAQKNPTAFYLCASRGTVSNQPQHFGDGTRLSIL.

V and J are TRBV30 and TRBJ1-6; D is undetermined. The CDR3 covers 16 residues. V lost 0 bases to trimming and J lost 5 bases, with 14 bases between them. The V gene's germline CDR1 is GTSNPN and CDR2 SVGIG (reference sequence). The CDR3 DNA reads TGTGCCTGGAGTGTACGAGTCGGGAGGAATAATTCACCCCTCCACTTT. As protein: CAWSVRVGRNNSPLHF.

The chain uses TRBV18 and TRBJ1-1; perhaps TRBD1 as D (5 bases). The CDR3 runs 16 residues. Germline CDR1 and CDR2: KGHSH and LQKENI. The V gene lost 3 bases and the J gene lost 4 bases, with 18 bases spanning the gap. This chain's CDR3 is CASSPNPPGTLTEAFF. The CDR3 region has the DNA TGTGCCAGCTCACCCAACCCACCCGGGACGCTCACTGAAGCTTTCTTT.

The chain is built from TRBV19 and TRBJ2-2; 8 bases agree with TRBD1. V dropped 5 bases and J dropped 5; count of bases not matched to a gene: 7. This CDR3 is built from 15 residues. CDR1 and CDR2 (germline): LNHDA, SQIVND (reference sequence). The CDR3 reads CASSVRQGRTGELFF. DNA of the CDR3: TGTGCCAGTAGTGTCCGACAGGGGAGAACCGGGGAGCTGTTTTTT.

The CDR3 DNA is TGTGCCAGCTCACCACGGACAGGGGGGCATTTTGGCTACACCTTC. Its translation: CASSPRTGGHFGYTF. The chain combines TRBV18 with TRBJ1-2; 10 positions match TRBD1. Germline CDR1 is KGHSH and CDR2 is LQKENI. J was trimmed by 7 bases and V by 1 base; bases with no gene match: 6. The CDR3 length is 15 residues. The full variable domain, rest sourced from reference TRBV18 and TRBJ1-2, is NAGVMQNPRHLVRRRGQEARLRCSPMKGHSHVYWYRQLPEEGLKFMVYLQKENIIDESGMPKERFSAEFPKEGPSILRIQQVVRGDSAAYFCASSPRTGGHFGYTFGSGTRLTVV.

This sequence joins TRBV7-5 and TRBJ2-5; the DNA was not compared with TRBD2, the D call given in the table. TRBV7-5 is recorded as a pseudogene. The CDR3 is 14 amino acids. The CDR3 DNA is TGTGCCAGCAGCTTAAATAGGGCGGGGGAGACCCAGTACTTC. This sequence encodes CASSLNRAGETQYF.

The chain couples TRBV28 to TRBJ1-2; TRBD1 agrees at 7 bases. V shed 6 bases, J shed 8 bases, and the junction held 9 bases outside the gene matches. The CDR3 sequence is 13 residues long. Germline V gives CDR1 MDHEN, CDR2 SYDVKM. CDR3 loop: CASSQDRVGGYTF. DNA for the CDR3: TGTGCCAGCAGCCAAGACAGGGTCGGCGGCTACACCTTC.

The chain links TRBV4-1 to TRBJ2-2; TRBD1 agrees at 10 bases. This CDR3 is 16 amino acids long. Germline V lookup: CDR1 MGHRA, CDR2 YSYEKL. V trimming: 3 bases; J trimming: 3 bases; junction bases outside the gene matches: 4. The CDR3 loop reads CASSQPGTGDTGELFF. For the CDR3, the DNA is TGCGCCAGCAGCCAGCCAGGGACAGGGGACACCGGGGAGCTGTTTTTT.

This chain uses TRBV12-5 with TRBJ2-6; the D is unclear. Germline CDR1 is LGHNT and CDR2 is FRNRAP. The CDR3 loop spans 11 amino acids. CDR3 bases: TGTGCCAGCACCCTGGGGTACGTCCTGACTTTC. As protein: CASTLGYVLTF. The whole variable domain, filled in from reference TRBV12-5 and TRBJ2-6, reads DARVTQTPRHKVTEMGQEVTMRCQPILGHNTVFWYRQTMMQGLELLAYFRNRAPLDDSGMPKDRFSAEMPDATLATLKIQPSEPRDSAVYFCASTLGYVLTFGAGSRLTVL.

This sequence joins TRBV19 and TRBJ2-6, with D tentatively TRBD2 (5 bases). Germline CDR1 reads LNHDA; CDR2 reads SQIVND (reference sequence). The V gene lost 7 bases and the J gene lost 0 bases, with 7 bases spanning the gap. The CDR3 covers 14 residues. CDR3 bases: TGTGCCAGTAAGGAGGTCTCTGGGGCCAACGTCCTGACTTTC. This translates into CASKEVSGANVLTF.

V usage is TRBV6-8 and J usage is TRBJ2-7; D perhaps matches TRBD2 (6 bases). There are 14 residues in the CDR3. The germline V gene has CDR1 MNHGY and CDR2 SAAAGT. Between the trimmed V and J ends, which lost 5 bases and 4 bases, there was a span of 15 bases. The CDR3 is CASSALGGTYEQYF. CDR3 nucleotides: TGTGCCAGCAGTGCCCTAGGCGGGACGTACGAGCAGTACTTC.

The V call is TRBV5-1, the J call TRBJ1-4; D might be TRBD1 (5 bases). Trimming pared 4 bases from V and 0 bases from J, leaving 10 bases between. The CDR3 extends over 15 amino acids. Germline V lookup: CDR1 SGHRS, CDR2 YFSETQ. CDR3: CASSPRGSTNEKLFF. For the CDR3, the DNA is TGCGCCAGCAGCCCGAGGGGATCAACTAATGAAAAACTGTTTTTT.